The sequence of this T cell receptor (beta chain) was determined in a study of shared T cell receptors in the human thymus. This table comes from immunoSEQ multiplex PCR, and its TCRdb copy is limited to in-frame clones, with some not included. The sample yields 550,000 to 800,000 clones, 80% to 90% seen once. CDR3 size: 16 residues. The germline V gene encodes CDR1 SGHRS and CDR2 YFSETQ. Trimming took off 4 bases at V and 5 bases at J, with 16 bases between the two ends. These sequences were also reported in another study, on human thymus T cells. Per that paper: The people who donated were healthy Finnish babies having corrective surgery for congenital heart defects. The thymus was resected at corrective cardiac surgery. Repertoires from thymus and blood appeared to show biased V and J gene usage. Unrelated individuals reportedly shared highly overlapping thymic TCR repertoires.

The sequence was obtained from a girl under three years old with a congenital heart defect. The gene calls are TRBV5-1 and TRBJ1-6; D possibly corresponds to TRBD1 (6 bases). The source material was thymocytes. The CDR3 DNA reads as TGCGCCAGCAGCCGGAAAGGGACAAAAGATAATTCACCCCTCCACTTT. Amino acids: CASSRKGTKDNSPLHF. Full variable domain (outside the CDR3, taken from reference TRBV5-1 and TRBJ1-6): KAGVTQTPRYLIKTRGQQVTLSCSPISGHRSVSWYQQTPGQGLQFLFEYFSETQRNKGNFPGRFSGRQFSNSRSEMNVSTLELGDSALYLCASSRKGTKDNSPLHFGNGTRLTVT.